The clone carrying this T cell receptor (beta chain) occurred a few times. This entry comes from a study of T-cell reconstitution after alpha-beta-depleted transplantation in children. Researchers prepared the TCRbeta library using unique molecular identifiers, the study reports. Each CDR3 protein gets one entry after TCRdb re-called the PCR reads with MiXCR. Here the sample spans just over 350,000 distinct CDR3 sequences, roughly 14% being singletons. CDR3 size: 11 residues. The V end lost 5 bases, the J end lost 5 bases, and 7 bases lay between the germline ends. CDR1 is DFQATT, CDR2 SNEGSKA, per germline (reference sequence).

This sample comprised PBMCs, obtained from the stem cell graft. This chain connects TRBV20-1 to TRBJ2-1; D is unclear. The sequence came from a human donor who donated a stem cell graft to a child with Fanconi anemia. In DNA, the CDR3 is TGCAGTGCTTCCCGTAACAATGAGCAGTTCTTC. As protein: CSASRNNEQFF.